The 24 T cell receptor beta chains below were found in one sample sequenced in a study of identical twins. MiXCR, run by TCRdb on the 5' RACE reads, gives a single entry per CDR3 protein. The sample has about 490,000 distinct CDR3 sequences; over 12% are singletons. The same data also went into a second study, on yellow fever vaccine responses in identical twins.

The specimen sequenced was CD4+ T cells sorted from blood. Every receptor here comes from a woman under 30 in good health.

The V gene is TRBV2, the J gene TRBJ2-1, with TRBD1 matching over 11 bases. CDR1 is SNHLY, CDR2 FYNNEI, per germline. There are 15 residues in the CDR3. V was clipped by 3 bases and J by 8 bases; unmatched bases: 6. CDR3 DNA sequence: TGTGCCAGCAGTGAGGGGACAGGGGGAGTGTATGAGCAGTTCTTC. Its protein product is CASSEGTGGVYEQFF.

The chain recombines TRBV5-1 with TRBJ2-1; 10 bases map to TRBD2. The ends lost 2 bases at V and 5 bases at J; junction bases unmatched: 4. Germline-derived CDR1 and CDR2 are SGHRS and YFSETQ. The CDR3 loop spans 15 amino acids. The CDR3, as DNA: TGCGCCAGCAGCTTCGAAAGCGGGAGGGACAATGAGCAGTTCTTC. It specifies CASSFESGRDNEQFF. Together with reference TRBV5-1 and TRBJ2-1, the CDR3 gives the full variable domain: KAGVTQTPRYLIKTRGQQVTLSCSPISGHRSVSWYQQTPGQGLQFLFEYFSETQRNKGNFPGRFSGRQFSNSRSEMNVSTLELGDSALYLCASSFESGRDNEQFFGPGTRLTVL.

The chain is built from TRBV12-3 or TRBV12-4 and TRBJ2-1; 7 positions agree with TRBD1. The CDR3 has 16 amino acids. After removal of 3 bases from V and 2 bases from J, the junction contained 7 bases not matched to a gene. Written as DNA, the CDR3 is TGTGCCAGCAGTTTTGAGGCAGGGGGACCCTACAATGAGCAGTTCTTC. It yields the protein CASSFEAGGPYNEQFF.

This clonotype was recorded a few times. This chain links TRBV6-6 with TRBJ1-5, with a tentative D call TRBD1 (5 bases). The germline CDR1 and CDR2 sequences are MNHNY and SVGAGI (reference sequence). V was cut by 6 bases and J by 4 bases, with 10 bases left in between. This CDR3 spans 13 amino acids. CDR3 coding DNA: TGTGCCAGCAGCAACGGGGGGAATCAGCCCCAGCATTTT. Residues: CASSNGGNQPQHF.

The sample holds a few counts of this clonotype. V gene TRBV6-1 combines with J gene TRBJ2-1, with D perhaps given as TRBD1 or TRBD2 (5 bases each). Germline CDR1 is MNHNS and CDR2 is SASEGT. Between the trimmed V and J ends, which lost 0 bases and 0 bases, there was a span of 12 bases. The CDR3 is 17 amino acids. The CDR3 sequence: CASSEARGRSSYNEQFF. The CDR3 DNA is TGTGCCAGCAGTGAAGCCCGGGGCCGGAGCTCCTACAATGAGCAGTTCTTC.

This chain links TRBV20-1 with TRBJ2-3; 11 bases match TRBD2. The CDR3 totals 15 residues. V gave up 4 bases and J gave up 2 bases; unmatched junction bases: 5. The germline V gene encodes CDR1 DFQATT and CDR2 SNEGSKA (reference sequence). This CDR3 is CSANPTSGITDTQYF. The CDR3 DNA sequence: TGCAGTGCTAACCCGACTAGCGGGATCACAGATACGCAGTATTTT.

There are many counts of this clonotype. The V gene is TRBV20-1, the J gene TRBJ2-1; D tentatively reads TRBD1 or TRBD2 (5 bases each). V lost 3 bases and J lost 1, with 13 bases in between. CDR1 and CDR2 from the germline V gene are DFQATT and SNEGSKA (reference sequence). The CDR3 length is 15 residues. For the CDR3, the DNA is TGCAGTGCTAGTATGGGGGTGAATTCCTACAATGAGCAGTTCTTC. Translating gives CSASMGVNSYNEQFF.

The rearrangement uses TRBV5-1 and TRBJ2-2, with a possible D match to TRBD1 (5 bases). Trimming took 4 bases from V and 5 from J, leaving 15 bases between them. The CDR3 runs 15 residues. In germline, CDR1 is SGHRS, CDR2 YFSETQ. The DNA of the CDR3 is TGCGCCAGCAGCGGAATAGGGGTCGGAACCGGGGAGCTGTTTTTT. It is translated as CASSGIGVGTGELFF. The full variable domain, with the rest looked up from reference TRBV5-1 and TRBJ2-2, is KAGVTQTPRYLIKTRGQQVTLSCSPISGHRSVSWYQQTPGQGLQFLFEYFSETQRNKGNFPGRFSGRQFSNSRSEMNVSTLELGDSALYLCASSGIGVGTGELFFGEGSRLTVL.

J is TRBJ2-5 and V is TRBV12-3 or TRBV12-4; 8 positions agree with TRBD2. After removal of 3 bases from V and 5 bases from J, the junction contained 11 bases not matched to a gene. The CDR3 is 16 amino acids. For the CDR3, the DNA is TGTGCCAGCAGTTTTATGGCGGGAGGCCCGTGGGAGACCCAGTACTTC. Its protein is CASSFMAGGPWETQYF.

This chain connects TRBV6-2 or TRBV6-3 to TRBJ2-1, with 13 bases aligning to TRBD2. In germline, CDR1 is MNHEY, CDR2 SVGEGT. With V trimmed by 7 bases and J by 10 bases, 7 bases remained unmatched. The CDR3 is 14 amino acids. CDR3 in amino acids: CASTTGLAGVEQFF. In DNA form, the CDR3 reads TGTGCCAGCACCACCGGACTAGCGGGAGTAGAGCAGTTCTTC.

The chain recombines TRBV24-1 with TRBJ2-1, with 12 bases lining up with TRBD2. The CDR3 length is 16 residues. The V segment lost 3 bases and the J segment 7 bases; nucleotides outside the gene matches: 6. CDR1 is KGHDR and CDR2 is SFDVKD in the germline V gene. The CDR3 DNA follows: TGTGCCACCAGTGATACCCTAGCGGGAGGGCTGAATGAGCAGTTCTTC. Its protein product is CATSDTLAGGLNEQFF.

The chain joins TRBV3-1 to TRBJ2-3; 13 bases match TRBD2. V was clipped by 3 bases and J by 3 bases; unmatched bases: 0. CDR3 size: 15 residues. Germline-derived CDR1 and CDR2 are LGHDT and YNNKEL (reference sequence). The CDR3 coding sequence is TGTGCCAGCAGCCAGACTAGCGGGGGGACAGATACGCAGTATTTT. Translated: CASSQTSGGTDTQYF.

The CDR3 reads CASNNVAGGIRTDTQYF. The CDR3 coding sequence is TGTGCCAGCAATAATGTAGCGGGGGGGATACGTACAGATACGCAGTATTTT. The chain joins TRBV12-3 or TRBV12-4 to TRBJ2-3, with TRBD2 identical over 11 bases. This CDR3 has 17 residues. V shed 7 bases and J 3 bases; nucleotides not matched to a gene: 12.

This clonotype came up a few times. The rearrangement uses TRBV28 and TRBJ1-1; no firm D call. V was trimmed by 2 bases and J by 1 base, leaving 14 bases between them. Germline CDR1 is MDHEN and CDR2 is SYDVKM. This CDR3 is built from 16 residues. In nucleotides, the CDR3 is TGTGCCAGCAGTTTAATGGGCAGTTATTGGAACACTGAAGCTTTCTTT. Residues: CASSLMGSYWNTEAFF.

This clonotype has a handful of counts. This rearrangement joins TRBV2 to TRBJ2-1; possible D gene TRBD2, 6 bases. This CDR3 comprises 16 residues. Per the germline V gene, CDR1 is SNHLY and CDR2 is FYNNEI. The V gene lost 7 bases and the J gene lost 3 bases, with 19 bases spanning the gap. The CDR3 DNA sequence: TGTGCCAGCATCCTCCTAGGGGCGGGGAACTACAATGAGCAGTTCTTC. Residues: CASILLGAGNYNEQFF.

The chain uses TRBV24-1 and TRBJ2-1; TRBD2 is a possible D gene (6 bases). The CDR3 totals 18 residues. Germline V lookup: CDR1 KGHDR, CDR2 SFDVKD. Deletions cut 0 bases from V and 0 bases from J, with 14 bases between. CDR3 in amino acids: CATSDLRPGRSSYNEQFF. CDR3 nucleotides: TGTGCCACCAGTGATTTGAGGCCAGGGAGGAGCTCCTACAATGAGCAGTTCTTC.

This clonotype was counted between two and nine times. The gene calls are TRBV7-9 and TRBJ2-7, with D uncertain. Germline CDR1 reads SEHNR; CDR2 reads FQNEAQ (reference sequence). Trimming removed 2 bases at V and 2 bases at J, with 10 bases between. This CDR3 contains 14 residues. CDR3 amino acids: CASSLSATTYEQYF. The CDR3 DNA sequence: TGTGCCAGCAGCTTATCGGCAACCACCTACGAGCAGTACTTC.

This clonotype was seen only a few times. The chain recombines TRBV28 with TRBJ2-3; D is unresolved. Germline CDR1 reads MDHEN; CDR2 reads SYDVKM. Deletions cut 7 bases from V and 1 base from J, with 15 bases between. This CDR3 has 15 amino acids. CDR3 nucleotide sequence: TGTGCCAGCACCCCAGCGCGCTCCGGCACAGATACGCAGTATTTT. Its protein is CASTPARSGTDTQYF.

This clonotype was detected ten times or more. The chain is built from TRBV25-1 and TRBJ1-3; D uncertain. Germline CDR1 is MGHDK and CDR2 is SYGVNS. CDR3 length: 12 amino acids. Trimming took 3 bases from V and 6 from J, leaving 6 bases between them. The CDR3 DNA sequence: TGTGCCAGCAGTGACAGCATAAACACCATATATTTT. This sequence encodes CASSDSINTIYF.

This clonotype was seen only once. The junction and the germline gene differ at one end; a read error may be behind it. The V gene is TRBV7-8, the J gene TRBJ1-6; unclear D gene. The CDR3 extends over 15 amino acids. CDR1 and CDR2 from the germline V gene are SGHVS and FQNEAQ. The CDR3 region is CATSLVTVDNSPLHF. The CDR3 nucleotides are TGTGCCACCAGCTTAGTCACAGTCGATAATTCACCCCTCCACTTT.

This clonotype was seen more than once but under ten times. The CDR3 sequence is CSARKGQETQYF. The CDR3 DNA reads TGCAGTGCTAGGAAGGGCCAGGAGACCCAGTACTTC. The gene calls are TRBV20-1 and TRBJ2-5; D is uncertain. CDR3 length equals 12 residues. CDR1 and CDR2 (germline): DFQATT, SNEGSKA (reference sequence). The V gene lost 3 bases and the J gene lost 5 bases, with 10 bases spanning the gap.

This clonotype was found many times. V and J are TRBV5-1 and TRBJ1-1, with TRBD1 as a possible D gene (5 bases). V was clipped by 0 bases and J by 10 bases, with 13 bases between them. The CDR3 is 13 residues long. CDR1 SGHRS and CDR2 YFSETQ come from the germline V gene. The CDR3 nucleotides are TGCGCCAGCAGCTTGGAACCCGGGGCGGGAGCTTTCTTT. Translation: CASSLEPGAGAFF. Full variable domain (remainder filled in from reference TRBV5-1 and TRBJ1-1): KAGVTQTPRYLIKTRGQQVTLSCSPISGHRSVSWYQQTPGQGLQFLFEYFSETQRNKGNFPGRFSGRQFSNSRSEMNVSTLELGDSALYLCASSLEPGAGAFFGQGTRLTVV.

This clonotype was detected a few times. This chain links TRBV20-1 with TRBJ1-5; perhaps TRBD1 as D (5 bases). The CDR3 consists of 15 residues. V lost 5 bases to trimming and J lost 0 bases, with 14 bases between them. The germline gives CDR1 DFQATT, CDR2 SNEGSKA (reference sequence). CDR3 protein: CSAARGGSSNQPQHF. CDR3 nucleotides: TGCAGTGCTGCCCGGGGGGGGTCTAGCAATCAGCCCCAGCATTTT.

The sample holds a few counts of this clonotype. The CDR3 nucleotides are TGTGCCAGCAGCTTAGGTACAGCGGACAATGAGCAGTTCTTC. As protein: CASSLGTADNEQFF. V and J are TRBV7-8 and TRBJ2-1, with D perhaps TRBD2 (5 bases). The V and J ends lost 1 base and 5 bases respectively, with 9 bases between them. The CDR3 is made up of 14 amino acids. Germline assignment: CDR1 SGHVS and CDR2 FQNEAQ.